This TCR beta chain was documented in a study of blood T cells in healthy people across ages (dated by TCRdb to 2014 to 2015). Context from the whole study: Template switching captured roughly one uniquely barcoded TCR beta cDNA molecule per two T cells in model experiments. To track age-related changes in TCR beta repertoire diversity, the study relied on deep sequencing normalized with unique cDNA molecular identifiers. Donors were grouped into four age groups: young (average roughly 15 years), middle-aged (around 39), aged (over 55) and long-lived (approximately 81). Using the same blood draw, the study looked at two additional independent replicas of 1 million unique cDNA reads for two donors, one aged 18 to 29 and the other aged 80 or older. Findings and caveats that apply to the study as a whole: Observed TCR beta diversity per million T cells fell roughly linearly with age, and a significant reduction was already apparent by age approximately 40. A strong correlation was found between observed TCR beta diversity and the percentage of naive T cells measured by flow cytometry. Because profiling used bulk unsorted PBMCs, naive and antigen-experienced compartments could not be compared conclusively. Total diversity estimates from one million sequenced T cells were considered lower bounds and underestimates. Compared with the aged group, more naive CD4+ T cells, fewer expanded clones and increased TCR diversity were shown by the long-lived group, suggesting age selection. Donor CMV infection status was unknown, potentially confounding age-related changes in expanded clonotypes.

The germline V gene (reference sequence) supplies CDR1 MNHEY and CDR2 SMNVEV. From cysteine to phenylalanine, the CDR3 is 17 amino acids long. Only the CDR3 portion is preserved as DNA: 51 bases, with reading frame beginning at the first base. Trimming takes 0 bases from V and 1 base from J, and the germline ends sit 15 bases apart. On this clonotype: The antigen it binds to is not known. Base-call qualities are not available, and no considerably larger clone is one nucleotide away.

Library preparation was by 5' RACE. The run used an Illumina HiSeq 2500. A second roughly 6 to 12 cycle PCR used a sample-barcoded 5' primer and a J-beta primer mix. A unique molecular identifier was introduced onto each TCR beta cDNA molecule by a template-switch 5' adaptor carrying 12 random nucleotides. Each sample yielded at least 3 million CDR3-containing paired-end reads. First-strand cDNA synthesis was performed from all RNA using the Mint cDNA synthesis kit, with priming by a TRBC-specific oligonucleotide. After uracil-DNA glycosylase treatment, a first 18-cycle PCR used universal primers M1SS and BC2_uni_R on all cDNA. On the authors' methods: Each sample was normalized by randomly selecting 1 million high-quality reads, each carrying a distinct molecular identifier. Reads with shared molecular identifiers were discarded instead of being binned into consensus sequences. MiTCR, with a Q25 quality threshold and the strictest error-elimination algorithm, was used for CDR3 identification, clonotype clustering and error correction. A nonparametric unseen species model with Euler transformation was used to estimate a lower bound on total TCR beta diversity. Using fastp trimming at Q25 and MiXCR clonotype assembly, TCRdb reanalyzed the public sequencing data and kept in-frame beta chains. Entries are consolidated by CDR3 protein sequence, retaining the most common genes and DNA. The V and J calls here are based on TCRdb, not the publication. This sample gives more than 500,000 distinct CDR3 sequences in total; about 28% of them show up just once. The ten largest clones represent approximately 3.6% of the sample.

The roughly 42 donors, aged roughly 6 to 90 years, were systemically healthy Caucasian individuals from Russia. Each donor gave 8 to 10 milliliters of peripheral blood, collected into EDTA-treated Vacutainer tubes. Ficoll-Paque density-gradient centrifugation was used to isolate PBMCs, with at least 6 million per sample. Trizol reagent was used to extract total RNA from the PBMCs, yielding at least 5.5 micrograms per sample. The percentages of naive CD45RAhigh/CD27high T cells were determined by flow cytometry on a PBMC aliquot from every donor. The sample also formed part of further work on T cells of mothers and their children. Reported in the second study: Donors were nine systemically healthy Caucasian individuals: three mothers and their six children. cDNA synthesis consumed the entire amount of extracted RNA, loaded at about 1.5 ug RNA in each 15 ul reaction. In the second PCR, sample barcodes and 2-4 random nucleotides were introduced via the M1S primer. Over 8 million TCR beta CDR3 reads came from each mother, compared with some 3 million reads from each child. TCR recombination output is similarly shaped by thymic selection in related and unrelated pairs, with a minor effect exerted by inherited differences. Normalized repertoire overlap was always slightly but never significantly higher in related than unrelated mother-child pairs. No persistent microchimeric T cell clones were found, with a detection sensitivity of approximately 110 clones per million clonotypes. Deep NGS was used in the study to compare the TCR beta repertoires of mothers and children and to look for features that separate related mother-child pairs from unrelated individuals. Mothers averaged about 40 +/- 4 years of age and children averaged about 10 +/- 4 years. After adapters were ligated using NEBNext reagents, the libraries underwent 100+100 nt paired-end sequencing on an Illumina HiSeq 2000. To prevent cross-contamination, the mother and child libraries were prepared one month apart and sequenced in separate runs. For each donor, between roughly 500,000 and 2,200,000 distinct TCR beta clonotypes were identified. Naive TCR beta clonotypes were estimated from low-frequency clonotypes matched to each donor's FACS-determined naive share, without sorting.

The chain is assembled from TRBV27 and TRBJ1-1; the D gene cannot be resolved reliably. The sequence was obtained from a boy under 10 years old in good health. The sequencing input was blood. CDR3 reads: CASSLSFGGRKNTEAFF. The nucleotides read TGTGCCAGCAGTTTATCGTTCGGTGGTCGGAAGAACACTGAAGCTTTCTTT.